This TCR beta chain was sequenced in a study of blood T cell repertoires in COVID-19. Study as a whole: There were acute and convalescent COVID-19 samples, and they came from the United States, Italy and Spain. T cells, B-cell-depleted T cells, or PBMCs provided the cDNA or gDNA that served as material.

Authors' methods: Using reference gene primer amplification, nucleated cell counts were estimated. Assay: immunoSEQ multiplex PCR; the TCRdb copy retains only in-frame clones and omits some. V, J and clone size derive from that table, while D and trimming were established from the DNA sequence. The data show 200,000 to 250,000 clones, with around four fifths seen just once and approximately 4.8% held by the top ten. The age range of participants was 18 to 89 years, with residence in about 25 US areas. V trimming: 6 bases; J trimming: 2 bases; junction bases outside the gene matches: 10. The CDR3 spans 15 residues. Germline V gene data show CDR1 as MNHEY and CDR2 as SVGAGI.

The chain is built from TRBV6-5 and TRBJ2-7; 7 bases are shared with TRBD1. The sequenced sample consisted of PBMCs or T cells enriched from blood (not recorded which). The source is a woman in her forties or fifties who had been exposed to COVID-19. This chain's CDR3 is CASSLGKGTAYEQYF. In DNA, the CDR3 is TGTGCCAGCAGCCTGGGAAAGGGGACAGCCTACGAGCAGTACTTC.